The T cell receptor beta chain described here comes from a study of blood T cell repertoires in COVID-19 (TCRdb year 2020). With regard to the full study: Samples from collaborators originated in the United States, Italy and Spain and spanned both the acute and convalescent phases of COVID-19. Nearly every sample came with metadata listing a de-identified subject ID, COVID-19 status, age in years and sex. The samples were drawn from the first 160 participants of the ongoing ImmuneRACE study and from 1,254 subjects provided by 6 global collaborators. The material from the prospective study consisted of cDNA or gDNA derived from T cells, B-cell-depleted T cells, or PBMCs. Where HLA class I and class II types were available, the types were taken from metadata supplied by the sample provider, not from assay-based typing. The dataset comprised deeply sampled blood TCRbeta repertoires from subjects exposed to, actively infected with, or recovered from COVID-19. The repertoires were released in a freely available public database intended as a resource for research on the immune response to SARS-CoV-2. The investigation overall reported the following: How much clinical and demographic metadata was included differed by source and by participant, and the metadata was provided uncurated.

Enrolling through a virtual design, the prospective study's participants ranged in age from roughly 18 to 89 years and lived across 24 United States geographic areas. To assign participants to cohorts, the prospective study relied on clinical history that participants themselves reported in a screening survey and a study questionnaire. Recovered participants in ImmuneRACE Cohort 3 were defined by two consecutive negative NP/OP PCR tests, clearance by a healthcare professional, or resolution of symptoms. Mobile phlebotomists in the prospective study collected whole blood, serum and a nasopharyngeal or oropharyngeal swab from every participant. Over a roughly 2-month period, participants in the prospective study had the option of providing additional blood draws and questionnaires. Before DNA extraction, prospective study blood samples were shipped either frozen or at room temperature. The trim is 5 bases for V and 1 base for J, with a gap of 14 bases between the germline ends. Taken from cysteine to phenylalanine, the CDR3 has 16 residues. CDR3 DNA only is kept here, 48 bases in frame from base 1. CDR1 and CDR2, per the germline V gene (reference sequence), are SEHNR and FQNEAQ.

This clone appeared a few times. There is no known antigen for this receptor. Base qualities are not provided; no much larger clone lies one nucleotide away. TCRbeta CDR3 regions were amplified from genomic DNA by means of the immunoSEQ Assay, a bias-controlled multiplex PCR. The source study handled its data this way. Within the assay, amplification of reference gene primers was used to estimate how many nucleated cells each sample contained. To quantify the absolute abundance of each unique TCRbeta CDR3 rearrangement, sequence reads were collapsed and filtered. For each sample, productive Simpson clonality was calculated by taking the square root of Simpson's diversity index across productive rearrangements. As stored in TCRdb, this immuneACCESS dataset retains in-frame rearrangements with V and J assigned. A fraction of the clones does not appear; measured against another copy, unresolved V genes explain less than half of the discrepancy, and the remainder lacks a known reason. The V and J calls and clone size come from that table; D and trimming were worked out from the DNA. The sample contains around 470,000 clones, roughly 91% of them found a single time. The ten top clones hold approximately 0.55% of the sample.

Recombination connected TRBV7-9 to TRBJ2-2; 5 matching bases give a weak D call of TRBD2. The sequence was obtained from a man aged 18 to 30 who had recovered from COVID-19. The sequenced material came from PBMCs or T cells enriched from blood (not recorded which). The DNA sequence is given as TGTGCCAGCAGCCTACTAGGTGTTGGGAACACCGGGGAGCTGTTTTTT. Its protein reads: CASSLLGVGNTGELFF.